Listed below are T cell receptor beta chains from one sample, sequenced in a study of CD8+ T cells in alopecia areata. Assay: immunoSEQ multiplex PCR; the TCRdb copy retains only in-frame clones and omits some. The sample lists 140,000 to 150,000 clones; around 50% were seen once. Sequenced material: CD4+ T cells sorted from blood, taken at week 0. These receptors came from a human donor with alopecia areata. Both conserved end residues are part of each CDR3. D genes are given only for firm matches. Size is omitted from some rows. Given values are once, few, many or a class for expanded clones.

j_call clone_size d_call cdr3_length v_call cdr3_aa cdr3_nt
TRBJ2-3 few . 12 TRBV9 CASSVAGTSQYF TGTGCCAGCAGCGTAGCGGGGACATCACAGTATTTT
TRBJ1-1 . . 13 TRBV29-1 CSVLGGRSTEAFF TGCAGCGTCCTAGGGGGACGTAGCACTGAAGCTTTCTTT
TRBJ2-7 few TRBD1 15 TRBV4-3 CASSQGQGPSDEQYF TGCGCCAGCAGCCAAGGACAGGGACCATCGGACGAGCAGTACTTC
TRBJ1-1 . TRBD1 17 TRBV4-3 CASSHRTGQGASTEAFF TGCGCCAGCAGCCACCGTACAGGACAGGGGGCGAGCACTGAAGCTTTCTTT
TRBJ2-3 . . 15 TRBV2 CASRRRVGGADTQYF TGTGCCAGCAGGCGGCGTGTGGGGGGCGCAGATACGCAGTATTTT
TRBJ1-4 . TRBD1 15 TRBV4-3 CASSRETGVDGKLFF TGCGCCAGCAGCCGGGAGACAGGGGTTGACGGAAAACTGTTTTTT
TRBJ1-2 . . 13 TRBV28 CASSPTVNYGYTF TGTGCCAGCAGTCCGACAGTTAACTATGGCTACACCTTC
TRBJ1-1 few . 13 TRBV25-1 CASSELGGTEAFF TGTGCCAGCAGTGAATTAGGGGGCACTGAAGCTTTCTTT
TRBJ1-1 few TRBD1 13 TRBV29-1 CSGGTGPNTEAFF TGCAGCGGAGGGACAGGGCCGAACACTGAAGCTTTCTTT
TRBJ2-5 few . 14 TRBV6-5 CASIDVGGAETQYF TGTGCCAGCATCGACGTGGGGGGAGCAGAGACCCAGTACTTC
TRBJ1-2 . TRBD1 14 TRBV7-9 CASRGTGTVYGYTF TGTGCCAGCAGAGGGACCGGGACAGTCTATGGCTACACCTTC
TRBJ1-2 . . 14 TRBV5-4 CASTWGRAKEGYTF TGTGCCAGCACCTGGGGGAGGGCGAAGGAAGGCTACACCTTC
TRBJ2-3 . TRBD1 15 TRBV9 CASSVGGGRTDTQYF TGTGCCAGCAGCGTAGGAGGGGGCAGAACAGATACGCAGTATTTT
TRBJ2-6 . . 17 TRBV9 CASSAGDTNSGANVLTF TGTGCCAGCAGCGCGGGGGACACCAACTCTGGGGCCAACGTCCTGACTTTC
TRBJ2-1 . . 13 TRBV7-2 CASNLPPHNEQFF TGTGCCAGCAACCTCCCGCCTCACAATGAGCAGTTCTTC
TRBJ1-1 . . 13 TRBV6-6 CASSPPGSTEAFF TGTGCCAGCAGCCCCCCGGGGAGCACTGAAGCTTTCTTT
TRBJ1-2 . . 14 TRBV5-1 CASSLSGVDYGYTF TGCGCCAGCAGCTTGTCAGGGGTGGACTATGGCTACACCTTC
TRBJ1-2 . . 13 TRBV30 CATLSGHNYGYTF TGTGCAACACTATCGGGACACAACTATGGCTACACCTTC
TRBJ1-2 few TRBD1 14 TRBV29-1 CSVEARDRIYGYTF TGCAGCGTTGAAGCCCGGGACAGGATCTATGGCTACACCTTC
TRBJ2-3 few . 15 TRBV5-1 CASSLWGDPTDTQYF TGCGCCAGCAGCTTGTGGGGGGATCCGACAGATACGCAGTATTTT
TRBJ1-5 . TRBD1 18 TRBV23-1 CASSPLRIQGATRQPQHF TGCGCCAGCAGTCCACTTCGAATACAGGGGGCGACGCGTCAGCCCCAGCATTTT
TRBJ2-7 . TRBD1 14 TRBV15 CATSSSRGPYEQYF TGTGCCACCAGCAGTAGCAGGGGGCCCTACGAGCAGTACTTC
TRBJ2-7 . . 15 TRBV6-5 CASSYSIGETYEQYF TGTGCCAGCAGTTACTCGATTGGGGAAACCTACGAGCAGTACTTC
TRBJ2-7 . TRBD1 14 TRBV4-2 CASSHGTVSYEQYF TGTGCCAGCAGCCACGGGACAGTCTCCTACGAGCAGTACTTC
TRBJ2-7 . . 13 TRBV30 CAWNLARAGEQYF TGTGCCTGGAACCTAGCTCGGGCGGGAGAGCAGTACTTC
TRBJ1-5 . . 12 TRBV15 CATSQDNQPQHF TGTGCCACCAGCCAGGATAATCAGCCCCAGCATTTT
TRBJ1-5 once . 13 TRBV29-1 CSVELGGNQPQHF TGCAGCGTTGAGTTGGGGGGCAATCAGCCCCAGCATTTT
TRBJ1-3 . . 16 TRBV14 CASSQVDTFSGNTIYF TGTGCCAGCAGCCAAGTCGATACCTTCTCTGGAAACACCATATATTTT
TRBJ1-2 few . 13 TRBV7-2 CASSLAGSYGYTF TGTGCCAGCAGCTTAGCTGGGTCCTATGGCTACACCTTC
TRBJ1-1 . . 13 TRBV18 CASSSDPNTEAFF TGTGCCAGCTCGTCTGATCCGAACACTGAAGCTTTCTTT
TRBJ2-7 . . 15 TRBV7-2 CASSLAGQGGYEQYF TGTGCCAGCAGCTTAGCGGGGCAGGGGGGCTACGAGCAGTACTTC
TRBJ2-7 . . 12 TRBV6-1 CASRVREDEQYF TGTGCCAGCAGGGTCAGGGAAGACGAGCAGTACTTC
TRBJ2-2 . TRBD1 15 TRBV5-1 CASSLGDRHTGELFF TGCGCCAGCAGCTTGGGGGACAGGCACACCGGGGAGCTGTTTTTT
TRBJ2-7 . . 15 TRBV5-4 CASSLDPGVGLEQYF TGTGCCAGCAGCTTGGATCCAGGTGTGGGGCTCGAGCAGTACTTC
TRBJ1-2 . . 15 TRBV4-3 CASSQVAGFSHGYTF TGCGCCAGCAGCCAAGTCGCAGGGTTTTCTCATGGCTACACCTTC
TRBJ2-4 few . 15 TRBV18 CASSPTLLAKNIQYF TGTGCCAGCTCACCGACTTTGCTAGCCAAAAACATTCAGTACTTC
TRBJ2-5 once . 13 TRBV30 CAWSSGLQETQYF TGTGCCTGGTCGTCGGGTCTACAAGAGACCCAGTACTTC
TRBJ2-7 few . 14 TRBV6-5 CASSYSYSTYEQYF TGTGCCAGCAGTTACTCGTACTCAACCTACGAGCAGTACTTC
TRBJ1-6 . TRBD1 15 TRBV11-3 CASSLSGQGNSPLHF TGTGCCAGCAGCCTATCGGGACAGGGGAATTCACCCCTCCACTTT
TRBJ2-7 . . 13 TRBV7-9 CATQAGLYYEQYF TGTGCCACCCAGGCAGGTCTCTACTACGAGCAGTACTTC
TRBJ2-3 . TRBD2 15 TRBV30 CAWKLTSGGRDTQYF TGTGCCTGGAAATTGACTAGCGGGGGTCGGGATACGCAGTATTTT
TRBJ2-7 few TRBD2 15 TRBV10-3 CAISESSGGAYEQYF TGTGCCATCAGTGAGTCGAGCGGGGGGGCATACGAGCAGTACTTC
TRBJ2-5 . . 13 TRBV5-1 CASRRGPQETQYF TGCGCCAGCAGAAGGGGACCCCAAGAGACCCAGTACTTC
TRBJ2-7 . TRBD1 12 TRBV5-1 CASSAQGDEQYF TGCGCCAGCAGCGCGCAGGGGGACGAGCAGTACTTC
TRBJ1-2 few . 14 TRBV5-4 CASSLSRSNYGYTF TGTGCCAGCAGCTTGTCTAGATCTAACTATGGCTACACCTTC
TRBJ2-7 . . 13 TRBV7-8 CASGTGDTYEQYF TGTGCCAGCGGAACTGGGGATACCTACGAGCAGTACTTC